This passage covers 26 T cell receptor beta chains from one sample sequenced in a study of T-cell reconstitution after alpha-beta-depleted transplantation in children. Unique molecular identifiers were incorporated during preparation of the TCRbeta library. TCRdb re-called the PCR reads with MiXCR, one entry per CDR3 protein. The sample has around 670,000 distinct CDR3 sequences; about an eighth are singletons. Sample: PBMCs, taken before TCRalphabeta/CD19-depleted stem cell transplant. These receptors came from a girl aged 2-10 years with congenital amegakaryocytic thrombocytopenia, due to receive a stem cell transplant.

This clonotype showed up just once. This chain links TRBV5-6 with TRBJ1-1; D gene unclear. V was cut by 2 bases and J by 8 bases, with 19 bases left in between. This CDR3 has 15 residues. CDR1 is SGHDT and CDR2 is YYEEEE in the germline V gene. Here the CDR3 reads CASSFPGILGGEAFF. In nucleotides, the CDR3 is TGTGCCAGCAGCTTCCCAGGAATCCTGGGAGGCGAAGCTTTCTTT.

This clonotype appeared many times. The chain couples TRBV29-1 to TRBJ2-1, with D unresolved. Germline assignment: CDR1 SQVTM and CDR2 ANQGSEA. V was trimmed by 5 bases and J by 0 bases, leaving 8 bases between them. This CDR3 is 13 amino acids long. CDR3 protein: CSVSGDSYNEQFF. Written as DNA, the CDR3 is TGCAGCGTTTCCGGAGACTCCTACAATGAGCAGTTCTTC.

This clonotype was counted at least ten times. V usage is TRBV18 and J usage is TRBJ2-1, with 12 nucleotides matching TRBD2. The CDR3 sequence is 17 residues long. After removal of 3 bases from V and 2 bases from J, the junction contained 5 bases not matched to a gene. Germline V gene lookup returns CDR1 KGHSH and CDR2 LQKENI. CDR3: CASSPPLAGGTYNEQFF. The CDR3 DNA sequence: TGTGCCAGCTCACCTCCGCTAGCGGGAGGGACCTACAATGAGCAGTTCTTC.

The chain uses TRBV20-1 and TRBJ2-1, with 10 bases matching TRBD2. The CDR3 is made up of 13 amino acids. Germline CDR1 DFQATT, CDR2 SNEGSKA (reference sequence). Trimming removed 5 bases from V and 7 bases from J; junction bases left unmatched: 5. The CDR3 reads CSAFLAGVNEQFF. The CDR3 DNA follows: TGCAGTGCTTTTCTAGCGGGAGTTAATGAGCAGTTCTTC.

This clonotype was counted only a few times. CDR3 protein: CASTGGQTNEQFF. CDR3 nucleotides: TGTGCCAGCACCGGAGGACAGACGAATGAGCAGTTCTTC. The rearrangement links TRBV7-9 to TRBJ2-1; a weak D match, TRBD1 (6 bases). Trimming left V 7 bases short and J 7 bases short, with 14 bases between. Germline assignment: CDR1 SEHNR and CDR2 FQNEAQ (reference sequence). The CDR3 consists of 13 residues.

The chain has TRBV10-3 and TRBJ2-1; 13 bases are a match to TRBD2. The V gene end was trimmed by 6 bases and the J gene end by 6 bases; junction bases not matched to a gene: 8. Looked up from germline, CDR1 is ENHRY and CDR2 is SYGVKD. This CDR3 has 16 residues. The CDR3 loop is CAIRGTSGTLPNEQFF. CDR3 sequence (DNA): TGTGCCATCAGGGGGACTAGCGGGACCCTCCCCAATGAGCAGTTCTTC.

Concerning this clonotype: One base away lies a much larger clone, so this may be a sequencing read error. The chain couples TRBV10-3 to TRBJ2-1; D is perhaps TRBD2 (6 bases). The better agreement between TRBJ2-7 and the DNA end casts doubt on the J call. Germline assignment: CDR1 ENHRY and CDR2 SYGVKD. This CDR3 comprises 13 residues. For the CDR3, the DNA is TGTGCCATCCGGGACTCCTACACCAATGAGCAGTACTTC. It codes for CAIRDSYTNEQYF.

This clonotype was seen many times. Written as DNA, the CDR3 is TGTGCCATCAGTGCACAGAACACTGAAGCTTTCTTT. Encoded protein: CAISAQNTEAFF. This rearrangement joins TRBV10-3 to TRBJ1-1; D unresolved. The CDR3 has 12 residues. Germline values: CDR1 ENHRY, CDR2 SYGVKD. V dropped 4 bases and J dropped 1 base, with 4 bases sitting between them.

The table lists this clonotype with a few counts. The V call is TRBV12-3 or TRBV12-4, the J call TRBJ1-2; 7 bases are shared with TRBD1. The CDR3 is 15 amino acids. The V gene end was trimmed by 3 bases and the J gene end by 5 bases; junction bases not matched to a gene: 9. Here the CDR3 DNA reads TGTGCCAGCAGTTTCAACAGGGGCGCCTTATATGGCTACACCTTC. This codes for CASSFNRGALYGYTF.

This clonotype came up many times. The chain combines TRBV7-8 with TRBJ2-2, with D maybe TRBD2 (5 bases). The CDR3 is made up of 16 amino acids. Germline-derived CDR1 and CDR2 are SGHVS and FQNEAQ. With 8 bases removed from V and 3 bases from J, the gap between germline ends came to 19 bases. The CDR3 region has the DNA TGTGCCAGCCTACCCGACGCGGGCGGGTACACCGGGGAGCTGTTTTTT. It encodes CASLPDAGGYTGELFF.

This chain joins TRBV3-1 and TRBJ2-1; D is unresolved. Germline CDR1 is LGHDT and CDR2 is YNNKEL (reference sequence). The CDR3 totals 13 residues. Trimming removed 3 bases at V and 7 bases at J, with 10 bases between. This CDR3 reads CASSQLSKNEQFF. The CDR3 DNA reads TGTGCCAGCAGCCAGCTCTCCAAAAATGAGCAGTTCTTC.

This clonotype was observed at least ten times. The J gene is TRBJ2-3, the V gene TRBV4-1; TRBD2 agrees at 7 bases. This CDR3 spans 14 amino acids. The germline V gene has CDR1 MGHRA and CDR2 YSYEKL. Unmatched junction bases numbered 6, after V lost 0 bases and J lost 9 bases. The CDR3 reads CASSQDDAGVTQYF. The CDR3 coding sequence is TGCGCCAGCAGCCAAGATGACGCGGGGGTGACGCAGTATTTT.

This clonotype was counted at least ten times. The rearrangement joins TRBV5-6 to TRBJ2-1, with 7 bases lining up with TRBD2. This CDR3 has 15 residues. Losses at the gene ends were 4 bases for V and 6 bases for J; bases not matched to a gene: 10. Germline lookup yields CDR1 SGHDT and CDR2 YYEEEE. The CDR3 region is CASSIPGLRSNEQFF. The CDR3 DNA reads TGTGCCAGCAGCATACCGGGACTAAGGTCCAATGAGCAGTTCTTC.

The genes are TRBV20-1 and TRBJ1-1, with D perhaps TRBD1 (5 bases). Trimming stripped 3 bases from V and 1 base from J, with 18 bases between. The V gene's germline CDR1 is DFQATT and CDR2 SNEGSKA (reference sequence). CDR3 size: 16 residues. CDR3 DNA sequence: TGCAGTGCTAGTCGGTTTAGGGGAGGGGCGAACACTGAAGCTTTCTTT. Amino acid sequence: CSASRFRGGANTEAFF.

Ten or more counts support this clonotype. The rearrangement links TRBV7-6 to TRBJ1-1; D unresolved. CDR1 and CDR2 from the germline V gene are SGHVS and FNYEAQ. V was clipped by 2 bases and J by 1 base, with 5 bases between them. CDR3 length equals 13 residues. Here the CDR3 DNA reads TGTGCCAGCAGCTTATGGGAGAACACTGAAGCTTTCTTT. It yields the protein CASSLWENTEAFF.

The genes are TRBV29-1 and TRBJ1-2; 10 bases are a match to TRBD1. The V and J ends lost 3 bases and 6 bases, in that order; junction bases with no gene match: 7. The germline CDR1 and CDR2 sequences are SQVTM and ANQGSEA. This CDR3 has 14 amino acids. This CDR3 is CSVETGQGLHGYTF. CDR3 DNA sequence: TGCAGCGTTGAGACGGGACAGGGGTTGCATGGCTACACCTTC.

This clonotype appeared a few times. The V and J genes are TRBV7-2 and TRBJ2-7; 8 bases are shared with TRBD2. Germline V gene sequence: CDR1 SGHTA, CDR2 FQGNSA. This CDR3 region has 15 residues. The junction had 4 bases not matched to a gene; V was cut back by 3 bases and J by 0 bases. CDR3 coding DNA: TGTGCCAGCAGCTTTAGCGGGGATAGCTCCTACGAGCAGTACTTC. It specifies CASSFSGDSSYEQYF.

Details on this clonotype: One base away lies a much larger clone, so this may be a sequencing read error. The rearrangement links TRBV5-5 to TRBJ1-2, with TRBD1 identical over 9 bases. There are 12 residues in the CDR3. Per the germline V gene, CDR1 is SGHKS and CDR2 is YYEKEE (reference sequence). Trimming took 0 bases from V and 12 from J; bases not matched to a gene: 3. The CDR3 DNA reads as TGTGCCAGCAGCTTGGGACAGGGGGGCGACACCTTC. Its protein product is CASSLGQGGDTF.

This clonotype showed up just a few times. V gene TRBV5-1 combines with J gene TRBJ2-7; TRBD1 might be the D (6 bases). Deletions cut 0 bases from V and 6 bases from J, with 10 bases between. The germline V gene has CDR1 SGHRS and CDR2 YFSETQ. CDR3 length: 13 residues. The CDR3 region has the DNA TGCGCCAGCAGCTTGGACAGGGCTGGCGAGCAGTACTTC. Translating it yields CASSLDRAGEQYF.

This clonotype showed up just a few times. The chain couples TRBV5-1 to TRBJ1-2; D is undetermined. The germline V and J ends were trimmed by 4 bases and 0 bases, with 13 bases remaining between them. CDR1 and CDR2 (germline): SGHRS, YFSETQ. The CDR3 is 15 residues long. The CDR3 sequence is CASSHPRGPNYGYTF. The DNA for the CDR3 is TGCGCCAGCAGCCACCCCAGAGGCCCTAACTATGGCTACACCTTC.

A word on this clonotype: An end of the junction does not agree with germline; a read error may underlie this. The rearrangement uses TRBV12-3 or TRBV12-4 and TRBJ2-2, with D tentatively TRBD2 (5 bases). This CDR3 is 14 amino acids long. The CDR3 loop reads CASSLRAYTGELIF. The CDR3 bases are TGTGCCAGCAGTTTGCGGGCGTACACCGGGGAGCTGATTTTT.

This rearrangement joins TRBV14 to TRBJ2-5; 10 positions agree with TRBD2. After removal of 1 base from V and 3 bases from J, the junction contained 8 bases not matched to a gene. Germline V gene sequence: CDR1 SGHDN, CDR2 FVKESK. This CDR3 comprises 17 residues. The CDR3 bases are TGTGCCAGCAGCCAAGTCTCAGCGGGAGGGCCTGAAGAGACCCAGTACTTC. Amino acid sequence: CASSQVSAGGPEETQYF.

The table lists this clonotype with many counts. The rearrangement links TRBV9 to TRBJ2-1; 10 nucleotides agree with TRBD2. Germline CDR1 and CDR2: SGDLS and YYNGEE. The CDR3 spans 15 residues. The V and J ends lost 0 bases and 6 bases, in that order; junction bases with no gene match: 3. In DNA, the CDR3 is TGTGCCAGCAGCGTAGTGTCTAGCGGGAGCAATGAGCAGTTCTTC. It translates to CASSVVSSGSNEQFF.

The gene calls are TRBV20-1 and TRBJ2-6; the match to TRBD1 covers 8 bases. From germline, CDR1 is DFQATT and CDR2 SNEGSKA (reference sequence). The trim removed 5 bases at V and 6 bases at J, leaving 6 bases unmatched. This CDR3 region has 14 residues. CDR3 sequence: CSAYYRGEANVLTF. In DNA form, the CDR3 reads TGCAGTGCTTATTACAGGGGGGAGGCCAACGTCCTGACTTTC.

This clonotype was seen only a few times. The rearrangement uses TRBV3-1 and TRBJ2-7; the D is unclear. From germline, CDR1 is LGHDT and CDR2 YNNKEL (reference sequence). Trimming took 0 bases from V and 3 from J, leaving 9 bases between them. This CDR3 spans 14 amino acids. CDR3 nucleotide sequence: TGTGCCAGCAGCCAAGACAGGTATAACTACGAGCAGTACTTC. Protein sequence: CASSQDRYNYEQYF.

This clonotype was found a few times. This rearrangement joins TRBV7-6 to TRBJ2-5; 8 bases are shared with TRBD2. Germline CDR1 and CDR2: SGHVS and FNYEAQ. There are 16 residues in the CDR3. The trim removed 3 bases at V and 4 bases at J, leaving 10 bases unmatched. CDR3 loop: CASSLIGGRFGETQYF. As DNA, the CDR3 is TGTGCCAGCAGCTTGATTGGCGGGAGGTTTGGAGAGACCCAGTACTTC.